These 32 T cell receptor beta chains share one sample of origin, sequenced in a study of yellow fever vaccine responses in identical twins. TCRdb itself ran the RT-PCR reads through MiXCR, one entry per CDR3 protein. The repertoire holds hundreds of distinct CDR3 sequences, with approximately 85% as singletons. Sequencing used T cells from blood (PBMCs), unsorted or a sorted subset (not recorded which), obtained before or after yellow fever vaccination (not recorded which). The receptors originated from a female donor who received the yellow fever vaccine.

Only one count was recorded for this clonotype. The genes are TRBV29-1 and TRBJ1-1; D unclear. Germline V gives CDR1 SQVTM, CDR2 ANQGSEA. CDR3 size: 13 residues. V was trimmed by 2 bases and J by 1 base, leaving 8 bases between them. This CDR3 reads CSVETQQNTEAFF. CDR3 nucleotides: TGCAGCGTTGAAACTCAACAGAACACTGAAGCTTTCTTT.

This clonotype was seen only a few times. The chain uses TRBV6-2 or TRBV6-3 and TRBJ1-3, with unresolved D. The CDR3 has 15 amino acids. In germline, CDR1 is MNHEY, CDR2 SVGEGT. Trimming pared 3 bases from V and 3 bases from J, leaving 12 bases between. CDR3 coding DNA: TGTGCCAGCAGTTATATAGGGCGAAGTGGAAACACCATATATTTT. It translates to CASSYIGRSGNTIYF.

The V gene is TRBV24-1, the J gene TRBJ2-1; D is uncertain. V lost 3 bases, J lost 10 bases, and 6 bases lay in between. The CDR3 extends over 11 amino acids. Germline CDR1 and CDR2: KGHDR and SFDVKD. The chain's CDR3 is CATSDTREQFF. DNA of the CDR3: TGTGCCACCAGTGATACCCGAGAGCAGTTCTTC.

This sequence joins TRBV11-2 and TRBJ2-5, with D perhaps TRBD2 (5 bases). Germline-derived CDR1 and CDR2 are SGHAT and FQNNGV. V was cut by 3 bases and J by 1 base, with 15 bases left in between. This CDR3 has 16 amino acids. The DNA for the CDR3 is TGTGCCAGCAGCTTCAACGGAGGCCCCTCCCAAGAGACCCAGTACTTC. Its protein is CASSFNGGPSQETQYF.

The J gene is TRBJ1-1, the V gene TRBV4-3; D is uncertain. CDR3 length: 13 amino acids. The germline V and J ends were trimmed by 2 bases and 3 bases, with 7 bases remaining between them. Germline-derived CDR1 and CDR2 are LGHNA and YSLEER. CDR3 nucleotides: TGCGCCAGCAGCCAAAGTTGGTACACTGAAGCTTTCTTT. Its protein product is CASSQSWYTEAFF.

This chain connects TRBV4-1 to TRBJ1-2; a possible D gene is TRBD1 (5 bases). The CDR3 covers 15 residues. Between the trimmed V and J ends, which lost 4 bases and 3 bases, there was a span of 15 bases. Germline V gene data show CDR1 as MGHRA and CDR2 as YSYEKL. CDR3 nucleotides: TGCGCCAGCAGCCCGGGAGAGGGGAGGGACTATGGCTACACCTTC. This translates into CASSPGEGRDYGYTF.

The chain recombines TRBV5-1 with TRBJ1-2; D gene uncertain. The V gene's germline CDR1 is SGHRS and CDR2 YFSETQ. The CDR3 has 15 amino acids. V shed 4 bases and J shed 6 bases, with 19 bases lying between them. CDR3 DNA: TGCGCCAGCAGCCCCCTGAGGACGGGTTCCGATGGCTACACCTTC. Translating gives CASSPLRTGSDGYTF.

The chain links TRBV11-1 to TRBJ1-1; 8 nucleotides match TRBD1. Germline CDR1 reads SGHAT; CDR2 reads FQDESV (reference sequence). The CDR3 covers 14 residues. V lost 5 bases and J lost 5; bases outside the gene matches: 7. CDR3 amino acids: CASSRQGRTTEAFF. The CDR3 DNA is TGTGCCAGCAGCCGACAGGGGAGGACGACTGAAGCTTTCTTT.

V and J are TRBV29-1 and TRBJ2-3; 8 nucleotides align to TRBD2. The CDR3 sequence is 14 residues long. Germline CDR1 and CDR2: SQVTM and ANQGSEA. V gave up 8 bases and J gave up 0 bases; unmatched junction bases: 7. The CDR3 DNA is TGCAGCCACCTTATAGCGGGGAGCACAGATACGCAGTATTTT. Translation gives CSHLIAGSTDTQYF.

The chain recombines TRBV24-1 with TRBJ1-2; 10 nucleotides align to TRBD1. Per the germline V gene, CDR1 is KGHDR and CDR2 is SFDVKD. The CDR3 totals 13 residues. After removal of 10 bases from V and 7 bases from J, the junction contained 8 bases not matched to a gene. DNA for the CDR3: TGTGCCACGGCGGGACAGGGGAATTTTGGCTACACCTTC. It specifies CATAGQGNFGYTF.

This sequence joins TRBV6-2 or TRBV6-3 and TRBJ2-1, with 9 bases that match TRBD1. This CDR3 is 15 amino acids long. The V and J ends lost 2 bases and 6 bases, in that order; junction bases with no gene match: 5. From germline, CDR1 is MNHEY and CDR2 SVGEGT. The CDR3, as DNA: TGTGCCAGCAGTTACCCCCGGACAGGGGCCAATGAGCAGTTCTTC. Protein: CASSYPRTGANEQFF.

The chain carries TRBV6-1 and TRBJ1-1; D not certain. Trimming removed 7 bases at V and 0 bases at J, with 6 bases between. In germline, CDR1 is MNHNS, CDR2 SASEGT. CDR3 size: 12 residues. Written as DNA, the CDR3 is TGTGCCAGCACCCTCGTGAACACTGAAGCTTTCTTT. Its translation is CASTLVNTEAFF.

This clonotype was found a few times. The V gene is TRBV6-2 or TRBV6-3, the J gene TRBJ1-5; the match to TRBD1 covers 8 bases. The CDR3 extends over 12 amino acids. V lost 8 bases, J lost 7 bases, and 4 bases stayed unmatched. CDR1 and CDR2 (germline): MNHEY, SVGEGT. CDR3 sequence: CASGQGGQPQHF. The CDR3 nucleotides read TGTGCCAGCGGACAGGGCGGACAGCCCCAGCATTTT.

The gene calls are TRBV28 and TRBJ2-4; D unresolved. V lost 5 bases to trimming and J lost 0 bases, with 11 bases between them. The CDR3 spans 15 residues. Germline CDR1 and CDR2: MDHEN and SYDVKM. In DNA form, the CDR3 reads TGTGCCAGCAGTCAGCGTCTGCTAGCCAAAAACATTCAGTACTTC. It specifies CASSQRLLAKNIQYF.

In this sample, this clonotype turned up once. The J gene is TRBJ2-3, the V gene TRBV6-5; weak D call: TRBD2 (6 bases). The CDR3 is made up of 15 amino acids. The germline V and J ends were trimmed by 1 base and 0 bases, with 8 bases remaining between them. Germline values: CDR1 MNHEY, CDR2 SVGAGI. CDR3 nucleotides: TGTGCCAGCAGTTACTTGCGGGGAAGCACAGATACGCAGTATTTT. Its translation: CASSYLRGSTDTQYF.

The chain links TRBV6-1 to TRBJ2-3, with TRBD1 matching over 8 bases. Germline V gives CDR1 MNHNS, CDR2 SASEGT. V trimming: 1 base; J trimming: 2 bases; junction bases outside the gene matches: 11. The CDR3 sequence is 18 residues long. The CDR3 sequence is CASSEEQGGKPYTDTQYF. The CDR3 DNA sequence: TGTGCCAGCAGTGAAGAACAGGGGGGAAAACCGTACACAGATACGCAGTATTTT.

This clonotype occurred once. The rearrangement uses TRBV28 and TRBJ1-6; unclear D gene. This CDR3 spans 17 amino acids. Per the germline V gene, CDR1 is MDHEN and CDR2 is SYDVKM. V lost 7 bases and J lost 7, with 23 bases in between. The CDR3 sequence: CASISAGPLRPNSPLHF. The CDR3 DNA reads as TGTGCCAGCATCAGTGCCGGGCCGCTCCGGCCAAATTCACCCCTCCACTTT.

About this clonotype: Sequence at one end of the junction differs from germline and may be a read error. The rearrangement uses TRBV9 and TRBJ2-3; D is ambiguous. This CDR3 comprises 14 residues. Germline V gene sequence: CDR1 SGDLS, CDR2 YYNGEE. DNA of the CDR3: TGCGCCAGCAGCGTAGAGGCCAGCCCAGATACGCAGTATTTT. Translation gives CASSVEASPDTQYF.

This sequence joins TRBV4-1 and TRBJ1-1; a possible D gene is TRBD1 (5 bases). The CDR3 length is 13 residues. The V end lost 4 bases, the J end lost 1 base, and 7 bases lay between the germline ends. From germline, CDR1 is MGHRA and CDR2 YSYEKL. The CDR3: CASSRDRNTEAFF. The CDR3 DNA is TGCGCCAGCAGCCGGGACCGGAACACTGAAGCTTTCTTT.

The chain is built from TRBV7-2 and TRBJ2-3, with TRBD1 matching over 7 bases. The CDR3 consists of 14 residues. V gave up 2 bases and J gave up 3 bases; unmatched junction bases: 2. Germline V gene lookup returns CDR1 SGHTA and CDR2 FQGNSA. CDR3 in amino acids: CASSLIRGTDTQYF. The CDR3 region has the DNA TGTGCCAGCAGCTTAATCAGGGGGACAGATACGCAGTATTTT.

CDR3 nucleotides: TGTGCCAGCAGCTTGGATCGCGGGGGCCCATCCCACGCCGGGGAGCTGTTTTTT. It translates to CASSLDRGGPSHAGELFF. J is TRBJ2-2 and V is TRBV5-6; D might be TRBD2 (7 bases). Trimming left V 0 bases short and J 6 bases short, with 21 bases between. The CDR3 totals 18 residues. CDR1 SGHDT and CDR2 YYEEEE come from the germline V gene.

This chain links TRBV12-3 or TRBV12-4 with TRBJ1-1; D remains unclear. The CDR3 runs 15 residues. Between the trimmed V and J ends, which lost 5 bases and 3 bases, there was a span of 16 bases. DNA of the CDR3: TGTGCCAGCAGTCGCCACCTGAGGGTAGACACTGAAGCTTTCTTT. Translating gives CASSRHLRVDTEAFF.

The V and J genes are TRBV30 and TRBJ1-3; D may be TRBD1 (6 bases). Germline V gene data show CDR1 as GTSNPN and CDR2 as SVGIG (reference sequence). Deletions cut 5 bases from V and 0 bases from J, with 20 bases between. The CDR3 runs 17 residues. The CDR3 nucleotides read TGTGCCTGGGAGGGCAGGGGATACCCTCTCTCTGGAAACACCATATATTTT. This encodes CAWEGRGYPLSGNTIYF.

The genes are TRBV10-1 and TRBJ1-2; perhaps TRBD1 as D (5 bases). Germline-derived CDR1 and CDR2 are WNHNN and SYGVQD (reference sequence). This CDR3 is 13 amino acids long. V lost 5 bases and J lost 6, with 13 bases in between. CDR3 loop: CASSSGTRNGYTF. CDR3 bases: TGCGCCAGCAGTTCCGGGACGAGGAATGGCTACACCTTC.

The chain couples TRBV15 to TRBJ2-1; D is undetermined. The CDR3 extends over 16 amino acids. V was clipped by 0 bases and J by 0 bases, with 9 bases between them. Germline CDR1 and CDR2: LNHNV and YYDKDF (reference sequence). CDR3 amino acids: CATSRDQRSSYNEQFF. The CDR3 nucleotides are TGTGCCACCAGCAGAGATCAACGGAGCTCCTACAATGAGCAGTTCTTC.

The rearrangement uses TRBV5-4 and TRBJ1-4; D is ambiguous. The CDR3 contains 15 residues. V was clipped by 0 bases and J by 0 bases, with 6 bases between them. Germline lookup yields CDR1 SGHNT and CDR2 YYREEE (reference sequence). CDR3 in DNA: TGTGCCAGCAGCTTGGGCGGGACAACTAATGAAAAACTGTTTTTT. This encodes CASSLGGTTNEKLFF. Looking up the rest from reference TRBV5-4 and TRBJ1-4 gives the full variable domain: ETGVTQSPTHLIKTRGQQVTLRCSSQSGHNTVSWYQQALGQGPQFIFQYYREEENGRGNFPPRFSGLQFPNYSSELNVNALELDDSALYLCASSLGGTTNEKLFFGSGTQLSVL.

The V gene is TRBV11-1, the J gene TRBJ2-5; 8 positions match TRBD2. From germline, CDR1 is SGHAT and CDR2 FQDESV (reference sequence). The CDR3 length is 14 residues. V lost 3 bases and J lost 5; bases outside the gene matches: 5. In DNA, the CDR3 is TGTGCCAGCAGCTTCGGGACTAGTGGGGAGACCCAGTACTTC. It translates to CASSFGTSGETQYF.

The chain links TRBV6-1 to TRBJ2-1; 8 positions match TRBD2. Germline loops: CDR1 MNHNS, CDR2 SASEGT. The CDR3 sequence is 15 residues long. The ends lost 5 bases at V and 6 bases at J; junction bases unmatched: 9. The CDR3 loop is CASSTTGGLGNEQFF. The DNA of the CDR3 is TGTGCCAGCAGTACGACGGGGGGGCTGGGCAATGAGCAGTTCTTC.

The chain joins TRBV20-1 to TRBJ2-5; 12 positions agree with TRBD2. The CDR3 is 14 amino acids. The J segment lost 5 bases and the V segment lost 4 bases, leaving 5 bases of the junction unmatched. Looked up from germline, CDR1 is DFQATT and CDR2 is SNEGSKA (reference sequence). The DNA for the CDR3 is TGCAGTGCTACCGGGACTAGCGGGCGGGAGACCCAGTACTTC. This sequence encodes CSATGTSGRETQYF.

This chain joins TRBV19 and TRBJ2-3, with D tentatively TRBD2 (5 bases). V was cut by 9 bases and J by 5 bases, with 9 bases left in between. Germline CDR1 LNHDA, CDR2 SQIVND (reference sequence). The CDR3 extends over 11 amino acids. For the CDR3, the DNA is TGTGCCAGCCGGGCGGGAGATACGCAGTATTTT. Translating gives CASRAGDTQYF.

The J gene is TRBJ1-2, the V gene TRBV29-1; TRBD1 matches at 7 bases. V gave up 8 bases and J gave up 5 bases; unmatched junction bases: 8. CDR1 is SQVTM, CDR2 ANQGSEA, per germline. The CDR3 covers 12 residues. CDR3 sequence (DNA): TGCAGCCTTCACAAACAGGGGTATGGCTACACCTTC. Protein sequence: CSLHKQGYGYTF.

In its sample, this clonotype was seen once. The genes are TRBV20-1 and TRBJ2-7, with a tentative D call TRBD2 (5 bases). V lost 1 base to trimming and J lost 4 bases, with 11 bases between them. Germline V CDR1 and CDR2: DFQATT, SNEGSKA (reference sequence). The CDR3 covers 13 residues. In DNA, the CDR3 is TGCAGTGCTAGAGGGGCCTCGGGGTACGAGCAGTACTTC. Encoded protein: CSARGASGYEQYF.